The entry that follows covers one T cell receptor beta chain sequence. The data were obtained in a study of T cell changes during pregnancy in multiple sclerosis. Trimming pared 5 bases from V and 4 bases from J, leaving 21 bases between. Germline CDR1 and CDR2: GTSNPN and SVGIG (reference sequence). This CDR3 has 15 residues. The protocol was immunoSEQ multiplex PCR, while the TCRdb copy is restricted to in-frame clones and leaves out a portion. The sample includes over 70,000 clones, 94% of them seen just once. Source: peripheral blood, taken in the third trimester of pregnancy. This receptor was obtained from a female donor with multiple sclerosis, enrolled in a pregnancy study. The J gene is TRBJ2-7, the V gene TRBV30; a possible D gene is TRBD1 (6 bases). CDR3 residues: CAWAHSGTQQYEQYF. CDR3 coding DNA: TGTGCCTGGGCTCACTCCGGGACACAACAGTACGAGCAGTACTTC.